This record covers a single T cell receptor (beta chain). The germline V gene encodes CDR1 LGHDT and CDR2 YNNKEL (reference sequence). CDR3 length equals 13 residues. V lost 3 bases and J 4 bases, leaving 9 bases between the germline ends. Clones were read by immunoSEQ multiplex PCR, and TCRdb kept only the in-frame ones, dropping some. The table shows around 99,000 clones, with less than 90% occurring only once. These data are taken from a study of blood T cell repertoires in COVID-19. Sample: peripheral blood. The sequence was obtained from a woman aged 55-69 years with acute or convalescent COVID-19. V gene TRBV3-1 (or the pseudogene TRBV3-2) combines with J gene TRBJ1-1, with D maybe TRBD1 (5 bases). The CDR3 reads CASSQGGTTEAFF. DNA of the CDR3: TGTGCCAGCAGCCAGGGGGGTACCACTGAAGCTTTCTTT.